The clone carrying this TCR beta chain was detected ten times or more. The data were taken from a study of T cells in Graves' hyperthyroidism and ophthalmopathy. From RNA transcripts, TCR beta CDR3 regions were amplified. The TCR CDR3 was amplified in a first-round RT-PCR using the HTBI primer set. TCRdb re-called the multiplex PCR reads with MiXCR, one entry per CDR3 protein. The profile shows 530,000 or so distinct CDR3 sequences, roughly a quarter of them singletons. The CDR3 loop spans 14 amino acids. V was clipped by 2 bases and J by 6 bases; unmatched bases: 6. Germline CDR1 SGHRS, CDR2 YFSETQ. The specimen sequenced was blood. The clonotype comes from a woman aged 30 to 39 with Graves' ophthalmopathy. The chain is built from TRBV5-1 and TRBJ1-2; 8 bases match TRBD1. The CDR3 region has the DNA TGCGCCAGCAGCTTAAGGACAGGGTCGGATGGCTACACCTTC. Its protein product is CASSLRTGSDGYTF.